This entry features one T cell receptor (beta chain) sequence. Its target is not known. Time point reported: persistent/refractory GD, antithyroid drugs over 5 years with positive TRAb. Extracted PBMC RNA gave rise to the TCR library. The data stem from a study of regulatory T cells in long-lasting Graves disease. Study results and limitations: More public clonotypes were shared by persistent patients (2,741) than by new patients (fewer than 1,000).

Assembly of TCR beta libraries relied on iRepertoire HTBI primers together with Arm-PCR of CDR3 regions. In TCRdb, the multiplex PCR reads were re-called with MiXCR into one record per CDR3 protein. Of some 330,000 distinct CDR3 sequences in the sample, less than 30% were seen once. Sample: peripheral blood mononuclear cells (PBMCs), taken when the disease was refractory, from a patient treated with antithyroid drugs. The sequence was collected from a woman aged 40 to 55 with Graves disease.

The DNA for the CDR3 is TGTGCCAGCAGTGGGGGACCCTATGGCTACACCTTC. It translates to CASSGGPYGYTF. The chain joins TRBV25-1 to TRBJ1-2; TRBD1 might be the D (5 bases). The CDR3 has 12 amino acids. The V end was cut by 4 bases, the J end by 4 bases, with 7 bases between. CDR1 and CDR2 (germline): MGHDK, SYGVNS.